This is a list of T cell receptor beta chains from one sample in a study of T cells in Graves' hyperthyroidism and ophthalmopathy. TCRdb re-analysed the multiplex PCR reads in MiXCR, keeping a single row per CDR3 protein. The profile shows 600,000 to 700,000 distinct CDR3 sequences, roughly 14% of them singletons. Sequencing used blood. The receptors originated from a woman aged 40 to 50 with Graves' ophthalmopathy. Each CDR3 is given without its conserved first and last residue.

CDR3 protein	V gene	J gene
SARDSGGGRSPYEQY	TRBV20-1	TRBJ2-7
ASKGTAQETQY	TRBV2	TRBJ2-5
ASVSGGETQY	TRBV6-5	TRBJ2-5
SARGASGSYEQY	TRBV20-1	TRBJ2-7
ATNPGTLRYEQY	TRBV28	TRBJ2-7
SGLLAGGRVTDTQY	TRBV29-1	TRBJ2-3
ASSLVVGAVPEAF	TRBV7-9	TRBJ1-1
ASKEGVTYEQY	TRBV27	TRBJ2-7
ASSDAGLYEQY	TRBV6-1	TRBJ2-7
SARAPAALGGSSGNTIY	TRBV20-1	TRBJ1-3
ASSIQQDSYEQY	TRBV19	TRBJ2-7
ASSLRQTLTSGANVLT	TRBV12-3/TRBV12-4	TRBJ2-6
ASSYGLRRTGENTEAF	TRBV6-2/TRBV6-3	TRBJ1-1
SARSPGSVQPQH	TRBV20-1	TRBJ1-5
SVDGLGVNYGYT	TRBV29-1	TRBJ1-2
ASRKTSGRGNEQF	TRBV2	TRBJ2-1
AWSSGQGEVPHY	TRBV30	TRBJ2-7
ASSLHDTDTQY	TRBV28	TRBJ2-3
ASSWTGSTEGYT	TRBV28	TRBJ1-2
AWSLQKNTEAF	TRBV30	TRBJ1-1
ASSVSFKNEQY	TRBV12-3/TRBV12-4	TRBJ2-7
ASRKAGAGTDTQY	TRBV27	TRBJ2-3
ASRRGQGSYEQY	TRBV6-1	TRBJ2-7
ASSLGATVGPGETQY	TRBV11-2	TRBJ2-5
ASSRDMNTEAF	TRBV2	TRBJ1-1
ASGIVLPQY	TRBV27	TRBJ2-7
ASSLLGGAETQY	TRBV6-1	TRBJ2-5
ASLLRGVPGQPQH	TRBV6-2/TRBV6-3	TRBJ1-5
ASSYSIGTEAF	TRBV6-2/TRBV6-3	TRBJ1-1
ASSPQRQEKTQY	TRBV7-2	TRBJ2-5
ASSFFASSRSPLH	TRBV12-3/TRBV12-4	TRBJ1-6
ASSMGNAGLPYEQY	TRBV19	TRBJ2-7
ASSPGGLAGNIQY	TRBV5-1	TRBJ2-4
ASSEDESPYEQY	TRBV6-1	TRBJ2-7
ASSYGETETAYGYT	TRBV6-2/TRBV6-3	TRBJ1-2
ASSLGGSNSPLH	TRBV7-6	TRBJ1-6
ASSDPGTAGDYEQY	TRBV6-2/TRBV6-3	TRBJ2-7
ASRNREHTEAF	TRBV6-2/TRBV6-3	TRBJ1-1
SVEDRELAGEDGELF	TRBV29-1	TRBJ2-2
ASTKRDRSSYEQY	TRBV6-2/TRBV6-3	TRBJ2-7
SVEGQSIRNTGELF	TRBV29-1	TRBJ2-2
ASSLGDRGNEQY	TRBV12-3/TRBV12-4	TRBJ2-7
ASSSHRRKETQY	TRBV5-6	TRBJ2-5
ASTRKYNSPLH	TRBV28	TRBJ1-6
ASSDGTAILGGYT	TRBV28	TRBJ1-2
ASSSESGTWETQY	TRBV5-1	TRBJ2-5